This is a list of T cell receptor beta chains from one sample in a study of regulatory T cells in long-lasting Graves disease. MiXCR was run by TCRdb on the multiplex PCR reads, yielding one entry per CDR3 protein. The sample records 350,000 to 550,000 distinct CDR3 sequences, 14% to 15% being singletons. The same sample was also used in a study of T cells in Graves' hyperthyroidism and ophthalmopathy.

The sequences come from peripheral blood mononuclear cells (PBMCs), collected at new diagnosis, from a patient treated with antithyroid drugs. Every receptor here comes from a woman aged 25 to 45 with Graves disease. Each CDR3 is given with its conserved first and last residue. A D gene is named only where the DNA matches it firmly. Rows give clone size only sometimes, using once, few, many, or a class for an expanded clone.

d_gene | abundance | j_gene | v_gene | CDR3aa | CDR3nt
NA | many | TRBJ2-2 | TRBV12-3/TRBV12-4 | CASSSHAGLATGELFF | TGTGCCAGCAGTTCCCACGCGGGCTTAGCGACCGGGGAGCTGTTTTTT
TRBD1 | few | TRBJ1-5 | TRBV20-1 | CSASDRGLGTGRNQPQHF | TGCAGTGCGAGCGACCGTGGACTCGGGACAGGGAGGAATCAGCCCCAGCATTTT
NA | many | TRBJ2-3 | TRBV24-1 | CATSDPVGSTDTQYF | TGTGCCACCAGTGATCCGGTGGGGTCAACAGATACGCAGTATTTT
NA | few | TRBJ2-2 | TRBV19 | CASATGGNTGELFF | TGTGCCAGTGCGACGGGGGGCAACACCGGGGAGCTGTTTTTT
NA | many | TRBJ1-1 | TRBV2 | CASSERQTNTEAFF | TGTGCCAGCAGTGAAAGACAGACGAACACTGAAGCTTTCTTT
NA | few | TRBJ2-1 | TRBV19 | CASSIARPLRGNEQFF | TGTGCCAGTAGTATAGCCCGACCCCTTCGGGGCAATGAGCAGTTCTTC
NA | few | TRBJ1-2 | TRBV6-1 | CASRGRAAHYGYTF | TGTGCCAGCAGGGGGAGGGCGGCTCACTATGGCTACACCTTC
NA | many | TRBJ1-2 | TRBV12-3/TRBV12-4 | CASRTRVSNYGYTF | TGTGCCAGCAGAACTAGGGTCTCCAACTATGGCTACACCTTC
TRBD2 | many | TRBJ2-7 | TRBV11-2 | CASSQSGASGNYEQYF | TGTGCCAGCAGCCAAAGTGGGGCTAGCGGGAACTACGAGCAGTACTTC
NA | many | TRBJ1-6 | TRBV28 | CASLSSYNSPLHF | TGTGCCAGCCTTAGCTCCTATAATTCACCCCTCCACTTT
NA | NA | TRBJ2-2 | TRBV9 | CASSVVRDFNSGELFF | TGTGCCAGCAGCGTCGTCCGGGATTTCAACTCCGGGGAGCTGTTTTTT
NA | NA | TRBJ1-5 | TRBV2 | CASSGDINYSNQPQHF | TGTGCCAGCAGTGGGGACATAAATTATAGCAATCAGCCCCAGCATTTT
NA | many | TRBJ2-3 | TRBV5-4 | CASSRSSGRTDTQYF | TGTGCCAGCAGCCGTTCCAGCGGGCGGACAGATACGCAGTATTTT
TRBD1 | many | TRBJ1-2 | TRBV6-1 | CASSRQRDRGDYGYTF | TGTGCCAGCAGTAGACAACGGGACAGGGGGGACTATGGCTACACCTTC
NA | NA | TRBJ2-7 | TRBV5-4 | CASSRILDTGCEQYF | TGTGCCAGCAGCAGGATACTCGATACGGGGTGCGAGCAGTACTTC
NA | few | TRBJ1-2 | TRBV10-1 | CASSERGSAGYTF | TGCGCCAGCAGCGAAAGGGGCTCTGCTGGCTACACCTTC
NA | NA | TRBJ1-3 | TRBV30 | CAGGHNSGNTIYF | TGTGCCGGGGGACATAACTCTGGAAACACCATATATTTT
NA | many | TRBJ1-1 | TRBV7-9 | CASSLGGQWEGEAFF | TGTGCCAGCAGCTTAGGGGGACAATGGGAGGGCGAAGCTTTCTTT
NA | NA | TRBJ2-6 | TRBV7-8 | CASPLGGGRLPLSGATNVLTF | TGTGCCAGCCCATTAGGGGGCGGGAGACTCCCTCTCTCTGGGGCCACCAACGTCCTGACTTTC
NA | many | TRBJ1-5 | TRBV5-6 | CASSFKPGGNQPQHF | TGTGCCAGCAGCTTCAAACCCGGGGGCAATCAGCCCCAGCATTTT
NA | NA | TRBJ1-6 | TRBV27 | CASTRGSYNSPLHF | TGTGCCAGCACCAGAGGATCCTATAATTCACCCCTCCACTTT
TRBD1 | many | TRBJ2-7 | TRBV20-1 | CSPSPETGDYEQYF | TGCAGTCCAAGCCCCGAGACAGGGGACTACGAGCAGTACTTC
NA | many | TRBJ2-3 | TRBV7-2 | CASSTAGTDTQYF | TGTGCCAGCAGCACGGCGGGAACAGATACGCAGTATTTT
TRBD1 | many | TRBJ1-2 | TRBV12-3/TRBV12-4 | CASSHRTGTGVGYGYTF | TGTGCCAGCAGCCATCGGACCGGGACAGGGGTAGGCTATGGCTACACCTTC
NA | few | TRBJ2-3 | TRBV6-1 | CASNVVWDTQYF | TGTGCCAGCAACGTGGTGTGGGATACGCAGTATTTT
TRBD2 | NA | TRBJ2-3 | TRBV20-1 | CSARDLLAGGRGWTDTQYF | TGCAGTGCTAGAGACCTACTAGCGGGAGGACGAGGTTGGACAGATACGCAGTATTTT
NA | NA | TRBJ2-2 | TRBV27 | CASSFWGNTGELFF | TGTGCCAGCAGTTTTTGGGGGAACACCGGGGAGCTGTTTTTT
NA | few | TRBJ2-1 | TRBV9 | CASSVFGVNNEQFF | TGTGCTAGCAGCGTTTTCGGAGTAAACAATGAGCAGTTCTTC
TRBD1 | NA | TRBJ2-1 | TRBV28 | CASSPGTGEQFF | TGTGCCAGCAGCCCGGGGACAGGGGAGCAGTTCTTC
TRBD2 | many | TRBJ2-7 | TRBV20-1 | CSASGEGSGKYF | TGCAGTGCCAGCGGGGAGGGTAGCGGGAAGTACTTC
TRBD1 | NA | TRBJ1-1 | TRBV20-1 | CSARGQGTNTEAFF | TGCAGTGCTAGAGGACAGGGAACGAACACTGAAGCTTTCTTT
NA | NA | TRBJ2-5 | TRBV10-3 | CAISESSGAETQYF | TGTGCCATCAGTGAGTCTTCGGGGGCGGAGACCCAGTACTTC
TRBD2 | NA | TRBJ2-1 | TRBV27 | CASSSGLAGGRGEQFF | TGTGCCAGCAGTTCCGGACTAGCGGGAGGGCGGGGAGAGCAGTTCTTC
TRBD1 | few | TRBJ1-1 | TRBV20-1 | CSARPSGGTEAFF | TGCAGTGCTAGACCCTCAGGGGGCACTGAAGCTTTCTTT
TRBD2 | many | TRBJ2-1 | TRBV12-3/TRBV12-4 | CASSLSGRGNHNEQFF | TGTGCCAGCAGTCTTAGCGGGAGAGGCAACCACAATGAGCAGTTCTTC
TRBD2 | few | TRBJ2-3 | TRBV5-6 | CASSSGLAGWDPPTDTQYF | TGTGCCAGCAGCAGTGGACTAGCGGGATGGGACCCACCCACAGATACGCAGTATTTT
NA | NA | TRBJ1-5 | TRBV12-3/TRBV12-4 | CASSSGRVQPQHF | TGTGCCAGCAGTTCTGGGCGGGTTCAGCCCCAGCATTTT
TRBD1 | NA | TRBJ1-1 | TRBV24-1 | CATKSWDRGREEAFF | TGTGCCACCAAGAGCTGGGACAGGGGTAGAGAAGAAGCTTTCTTT
TRBD1 | NA | TRBJ1-1 | TRBV2 | CASNGLAGGQGKAFF | TGTGCCAGCAATGGACTAGCAGGGGGTCAGGGAAAAGCTTTCTTT
NA | many | TRBJ1-1 | TRBV6-5 | CASSYLPGPGEAFF | TGTGCCAGCAGTTATCTGCCGGGACCCGGTGAAGCTTTCTTT
TRBD1 | many | TRBJ1-2 | TRBV5-1 | CASSQDRTRLNYGYTF | TGCGCCAGCAGCCAGGACAGGACGAGACTTAACTATGGCTACACCTTC
NA | many | TRBJ2-3 | TRBV11-2 | CASSSSLGFWSTDTQYF | TGTGCCAGCAGTTCCTCCCTGGGATTCTGGAGCACAGATACGCAGTATTTT
NA | NA | TRBJ2-7 | TRBV7-9 | CAGSPPGHNYEQYF | TGTGCCGGCAGCCCACCGGGACATAACTACGAGCAGTACTTC
NA | NA | TRBJ2-5 | TRBV10-3 | CAISRETGETQYF | TGTGCCATCTCTCGGGAGACAGGAGAGACCCAGTACTTC
NA | many | TRBJ1-1 | TRBV12-3/TRBV12-4 | CASSFPSTEGVNTEAFF | TGTGCCAGCAGTTTCCCCTCGACGGAGGGAGTGAACACTGAAGCTTTCTTT
NA | many | TRBJ1-2 | TRBV5-6 | CASSLVRVNYGYTF | TGTGCCAGCAGCTTGGTTAGGGTGAACTATGGCTACACCTTC
NA | once | TRBJ2-5 | TRBV5-1 | CASSPGTREETQYF | TGCGCCAGCAGCCCAGGAACAAGAGAAGAGACCCAGTACTTC
TRBD2 | many | TRBJ2-3 | TRBV24-1 | CATSDSGRSTDTQYF | TGTGCCACCAGTGACAGCGGGAGAAGCACAGATACGCAGTATTTT
NA | many | TRBJ2-7 | TRBV6-1 | CATSRGNYEQYF | TGTGCCACCTCTCGGGGGAACTACGAGCAGTACTTC